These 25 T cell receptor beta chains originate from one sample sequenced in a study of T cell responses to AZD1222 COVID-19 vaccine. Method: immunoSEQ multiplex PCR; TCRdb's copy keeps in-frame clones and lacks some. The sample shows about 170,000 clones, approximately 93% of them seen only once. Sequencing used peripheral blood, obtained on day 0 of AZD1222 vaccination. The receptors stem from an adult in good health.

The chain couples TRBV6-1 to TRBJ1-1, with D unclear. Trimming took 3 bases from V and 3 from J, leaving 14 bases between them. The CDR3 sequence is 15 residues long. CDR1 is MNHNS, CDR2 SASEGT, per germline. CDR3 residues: CASSDEAGGYTEAFF. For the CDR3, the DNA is TGTGCCAGCAGTGATGAGGCAGGCGGATACACTGAAGCTTTCTTT.

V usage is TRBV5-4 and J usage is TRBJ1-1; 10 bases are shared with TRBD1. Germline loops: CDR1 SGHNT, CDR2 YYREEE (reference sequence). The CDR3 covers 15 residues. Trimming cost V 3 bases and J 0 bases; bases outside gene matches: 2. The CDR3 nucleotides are TGTGCCAGCAGCTCGGGACAGGGGATGAACACTGAAGCTTTCTTT. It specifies CASSSGQGMNTEAFF.

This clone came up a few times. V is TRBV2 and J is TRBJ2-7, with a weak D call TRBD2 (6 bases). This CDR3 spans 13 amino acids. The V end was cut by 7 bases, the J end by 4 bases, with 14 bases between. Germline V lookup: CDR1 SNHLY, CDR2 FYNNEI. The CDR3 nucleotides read TGTGCCAGCACCCGGGAGAGCACATACGAGCAGTACTTC. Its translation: CASTRESTYEQYF.

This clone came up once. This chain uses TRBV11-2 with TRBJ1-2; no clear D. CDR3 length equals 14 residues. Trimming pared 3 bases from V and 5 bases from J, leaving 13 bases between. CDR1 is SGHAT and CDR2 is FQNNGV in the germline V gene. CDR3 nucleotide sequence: TGTGCCAGCAGCTTTGGGGTCGGAATTTATGGCTACACCTTC. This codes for CASSFGVGIYGYTF.

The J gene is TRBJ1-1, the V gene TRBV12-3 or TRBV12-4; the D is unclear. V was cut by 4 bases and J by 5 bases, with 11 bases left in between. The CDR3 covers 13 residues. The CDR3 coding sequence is TGTGCCAGCAGTTCGCGGAGGGAGACTGAAGCTTTCTTT. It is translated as CASSSRRETEAFF.

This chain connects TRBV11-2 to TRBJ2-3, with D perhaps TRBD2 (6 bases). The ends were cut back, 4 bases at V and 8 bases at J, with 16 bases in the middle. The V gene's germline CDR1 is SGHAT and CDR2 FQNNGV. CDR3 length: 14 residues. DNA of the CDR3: TGTGCCAGCAGCTCCCCCCGGACCGGGGGTACGCAGTATTTT. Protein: CASSSPRTGGTQYF. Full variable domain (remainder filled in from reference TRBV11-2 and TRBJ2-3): EAGVAQSPRYKIIEKRQSVAFWCNPISGHATLYWYQQILGQGPKLLIQFQNNGVVDDSQLPKDRFSAERLKGVDSTLKIQPAKLEDSAVYLCASSSPRTGGTQYFGPGTRLTVL.

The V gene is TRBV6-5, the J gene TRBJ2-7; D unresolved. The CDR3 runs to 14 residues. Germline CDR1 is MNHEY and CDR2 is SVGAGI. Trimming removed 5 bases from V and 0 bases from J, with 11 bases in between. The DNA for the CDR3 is TGTGCCAGCAGTCTACAGCTGAGCTCCTACGAGCAGTACTTC. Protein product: CASSLQLSSYEQYF.

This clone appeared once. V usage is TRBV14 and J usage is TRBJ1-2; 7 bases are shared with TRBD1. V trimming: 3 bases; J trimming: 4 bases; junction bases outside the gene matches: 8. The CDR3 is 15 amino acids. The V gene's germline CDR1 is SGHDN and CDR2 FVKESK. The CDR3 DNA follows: TGTGCCAGCAGCCAGGCAACAGGGGCGACCTATGGCTACACCTTC. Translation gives CASSQATGATYGYTF.

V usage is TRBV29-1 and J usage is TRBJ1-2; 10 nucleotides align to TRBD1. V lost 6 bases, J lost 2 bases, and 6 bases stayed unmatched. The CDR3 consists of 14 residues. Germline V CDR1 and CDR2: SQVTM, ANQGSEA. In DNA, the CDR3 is TGCAGCGTGTCGGGGGACAGGGGCAACTATGGCTACACCTTC. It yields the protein CSVSGDRGNYGYTF.

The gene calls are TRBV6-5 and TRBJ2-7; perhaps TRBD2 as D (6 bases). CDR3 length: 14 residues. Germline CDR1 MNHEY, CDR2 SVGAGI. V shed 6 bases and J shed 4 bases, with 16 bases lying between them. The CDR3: CASSLMGGIYEQYF. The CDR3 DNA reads TGTGCCAGCAGCCTGATGGGGGGAATTTACGAGCAGTACTTC.

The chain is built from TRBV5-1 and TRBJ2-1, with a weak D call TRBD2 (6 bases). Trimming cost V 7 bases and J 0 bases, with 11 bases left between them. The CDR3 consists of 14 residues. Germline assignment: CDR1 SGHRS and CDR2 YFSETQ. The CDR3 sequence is CASGGGSSYNEQFF. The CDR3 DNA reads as TGCGCCAGCGGAGGAGGGAGCTCCTACAATGAGCAGTTCTTC.

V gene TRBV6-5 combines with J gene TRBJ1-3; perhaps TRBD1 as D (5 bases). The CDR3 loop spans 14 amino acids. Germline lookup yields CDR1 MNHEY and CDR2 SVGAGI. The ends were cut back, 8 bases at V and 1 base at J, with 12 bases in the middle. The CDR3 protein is CASARQPSGNTIYF. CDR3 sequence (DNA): TGTGCCAGCGCTAGACAGCCTTCTGGAAACACCATATATTTT.

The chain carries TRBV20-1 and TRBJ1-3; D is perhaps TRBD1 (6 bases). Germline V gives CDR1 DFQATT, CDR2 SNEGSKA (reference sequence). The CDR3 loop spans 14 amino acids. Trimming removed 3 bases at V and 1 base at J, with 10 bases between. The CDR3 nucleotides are TGCAGTGCTAGTAAACAGGGTTCTGGAAACACCATATATTTT. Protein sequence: CSASKQGSGNTIYF.

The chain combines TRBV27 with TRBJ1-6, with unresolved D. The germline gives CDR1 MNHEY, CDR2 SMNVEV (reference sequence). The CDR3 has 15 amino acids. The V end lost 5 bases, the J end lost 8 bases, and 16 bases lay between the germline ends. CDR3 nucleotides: TGTGCCAGCAGTCGGGGTCAGCCTCGGTATTCACCCCTCCACTTT. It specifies CASSRGQPRYSPLHF.

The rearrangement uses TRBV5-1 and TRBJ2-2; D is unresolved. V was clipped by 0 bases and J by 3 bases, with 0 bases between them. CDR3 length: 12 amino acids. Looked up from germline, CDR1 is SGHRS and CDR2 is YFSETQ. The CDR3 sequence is CASSLDTGELFF. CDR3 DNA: TGCGCCAGCAGCTTGGACACCGGGGAGCTGTTTTTT.

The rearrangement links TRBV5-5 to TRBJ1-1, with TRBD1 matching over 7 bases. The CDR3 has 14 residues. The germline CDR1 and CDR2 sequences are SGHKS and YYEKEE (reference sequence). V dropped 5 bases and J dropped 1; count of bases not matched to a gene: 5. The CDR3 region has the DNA TGTGCCAGCAGTTGGGACAGCTGGAACACTGAAGCTTTCTTT. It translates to CASSWDSWNTEAFF.

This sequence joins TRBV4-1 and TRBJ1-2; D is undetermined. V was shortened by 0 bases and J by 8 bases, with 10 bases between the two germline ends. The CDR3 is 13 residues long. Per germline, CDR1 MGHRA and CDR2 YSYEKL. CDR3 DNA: TGCGCCAGCAGCCAAGATGTCCGATCCGGCTACACCTTC. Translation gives CASSQDVRSGYTF.

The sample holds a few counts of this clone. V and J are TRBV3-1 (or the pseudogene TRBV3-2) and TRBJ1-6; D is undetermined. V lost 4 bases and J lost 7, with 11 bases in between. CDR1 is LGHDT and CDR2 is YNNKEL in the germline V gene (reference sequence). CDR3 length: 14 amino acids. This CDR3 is CASSPRVENSPLHF. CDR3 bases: TGTGCCAGCAGCCCCCGGGTTGAAAATTCACCCCTCCACTTT.

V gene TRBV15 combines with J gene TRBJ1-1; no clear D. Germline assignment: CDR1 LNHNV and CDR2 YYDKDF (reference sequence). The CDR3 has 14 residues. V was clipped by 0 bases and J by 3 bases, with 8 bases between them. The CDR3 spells CATSRDTSYTEAFF. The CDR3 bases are TGTGCCACCAGCAGAGACACCTCCTACACTGAAGCTTTCTTT. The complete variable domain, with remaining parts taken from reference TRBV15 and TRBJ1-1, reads DAMVIQNPRYQVTQFGKPVTLSCSQTLNHNVMYWYQQKSSQAPKLLFHYYDKDFNNEADTPDNFQSRRPNTSFCFLDIRSPGLGDTAMYLCATSRDTSYTEAFFGQGTRLTVV.

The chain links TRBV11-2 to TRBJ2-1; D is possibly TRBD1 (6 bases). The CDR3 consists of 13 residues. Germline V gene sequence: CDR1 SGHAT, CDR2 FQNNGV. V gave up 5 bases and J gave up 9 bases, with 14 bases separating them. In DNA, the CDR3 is TGTGCCAGCAGCCACCTATACAGGGCTGAGCAGTTCTTC. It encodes CASSHLYRAEQFF.

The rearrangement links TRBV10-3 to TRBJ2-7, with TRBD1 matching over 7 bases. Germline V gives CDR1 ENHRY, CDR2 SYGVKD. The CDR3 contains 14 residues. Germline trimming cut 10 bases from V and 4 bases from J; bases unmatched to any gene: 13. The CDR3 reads CATKTGDHGYEQYF. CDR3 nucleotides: TGTGCCACAAAAACAGGGGATCATGGGTACGAGCAGTACTTC.

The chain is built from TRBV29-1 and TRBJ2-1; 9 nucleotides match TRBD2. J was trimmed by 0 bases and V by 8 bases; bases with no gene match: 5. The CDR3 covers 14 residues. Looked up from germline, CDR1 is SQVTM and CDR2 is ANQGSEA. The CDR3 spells CSLLAGSSYNEQFF. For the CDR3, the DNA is TGCAGCCTCCTAGCGGGGAGCTCCTACAATGAGCAGTTCTTC.

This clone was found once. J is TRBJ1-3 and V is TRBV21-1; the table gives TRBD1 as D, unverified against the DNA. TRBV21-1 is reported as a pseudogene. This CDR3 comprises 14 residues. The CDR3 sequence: CASGAADSGNTIYF. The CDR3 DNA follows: TGTGCCAGCGGGGCAGCCGACTCTGGAAACACCATATATTTT.

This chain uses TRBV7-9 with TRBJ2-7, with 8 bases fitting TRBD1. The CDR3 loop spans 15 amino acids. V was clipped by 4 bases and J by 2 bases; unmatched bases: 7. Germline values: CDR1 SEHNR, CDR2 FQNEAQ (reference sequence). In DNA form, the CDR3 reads TGTGCCAGCAGCTCCCCCAGGACAGGGACCTACGAGCAGTACTTC. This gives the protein CASSSPRTGTYEQYF.

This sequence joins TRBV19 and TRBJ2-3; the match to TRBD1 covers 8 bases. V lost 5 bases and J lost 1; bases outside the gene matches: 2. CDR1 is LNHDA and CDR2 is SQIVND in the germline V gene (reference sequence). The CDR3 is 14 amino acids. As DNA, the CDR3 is TGTGCCAGTAGTTTGGACAGGGGCACAGATACGCAGTATTTT. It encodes CASSLDRGTDTQYF.